The 15 T cell receptor beta chains in this list originate from one sample, sequenced in a study of cytomegalovirus exposure and HLA in healthy donors. Amplification used 60 Vbeta primers and 13 Jbeta primers. Sequencing used immunoSEQ multiplex PCR; TCRdb keeps in-frame clones, though not all of them. The sample includes approximately 120,000 clones. The sequenced sample was PBMCs. The receptors shown here come from a man younger than 35 in good health and CMV-seronegative.

The chain is built from TRBV30 and TRBJ2-7; a weak D match, TRBD1 (6 bases). V gave up 3 bases and J gave up 1 base, with 10 bases separating them. This CDR3 contains 13 residues. Germline V gene sequence: CDR1 GTSNPN, CDR2 SVGIG (reference sequence). The DNA for the CDR3 is TGTGCCTGGAGCAACAGGGAATCCTACGAGCAGTACTTC. Translation: CAWSNRESYEQYF.

The chain employs TRBV5-1 and TRBJ1-5; D uncertain. The germline V and J ends were trimmed by 0 bases and 0 bases, with 7 bases remaining between them. This CDR3 is 15 amino acids long. From germline, CDR1 is SGHRS and CDR2 YFSETQ. The CDR3: CASSLGVYSNQPQHF. The DNA of the CDR3 is TGCGCCAGCAGCTTGGGAGTTTATAGCAATCAGCCCCAGCATTTT.

The chain uses TRBV19 and TRBJ2-7; 11 bases are shared with TRBD1. This CDR3 spans 14 amino acids. J was trimmed by 5 bases and V by 5 bases; bases with no gene match: 5. Per the germline V gene, CDR1 is LNHDA and CDR2 is SQIVND (reference sequence). The CDR3 loop is CASSSGQGVNEQYF. In nucleotides, the CDR3 is TGTGCCAGTAGTTCGGGACAGGGGGTTAACGAGCAGTACTTC. Supplemented by reference TRBV19 and TRBJ2-7, the full variable domain reads DGGITQSPKYLFRKEGQNVTLSCEQNLNHDAMYWYRQDPGQGLRLIYYSQIVNDFQKGDIAEGYSVSREKKESFPLTVTSAQKNPTAFYLCASSSGQGVNEQYFGPGTRLTVT.

The chain recombines TRBV7-6 with TRBJ2-7; TRBD1 matches 9 bases. Germline V CDR1 and CDR2: SGHVS, FNYEAQ. The CDR3 has 17 amino acids. J lost 2 bases, V lost 5 bases, and 13 bases had no gene match. The CDR3 nucleotides read TGTGCCAGCAGCCTCTCCGGGACAGGGCCCCTAACCTACGAGCAGTACTTC. Its translation: CASSLSGTGPLTYEQYF.

V is TRBV5-1 and J is TRBJ1-2; unclear D gene. The CDR3 runs to 15 residues. With 2 bases removed from V and 2 bases from J, the gap between germline ends came to 13 bases. Looked up from germline, CDR1 is SGHRS and CDR2 is YFSETQ. The CDR3 region is CASSFAQVTNYGYTF. Here the CDR3 DNA reads TGCGCCAGCAGCTTTGCTCAAGTTACAAACTATGGCTACACCTTC.

The CDR3 bases are TGTGCCAGCAGTTTAAGCGGAGCGACCTCCTACGAGCAGTACTTC. Residues: CASSLSGATSYEQYF. The rearrangement joins TRBV27 to TRBJ2-7; TRBD2 might be the D (5 bases). Germline CDR1 reads MNHEY; CDR2 reads SMNVEV (reference sequence). The CDR3 extends over 15 amino acids. V gave up 2 bases and J gave up 0 bases, with 11 bases separating them.

As concerns this clone: This sample also contains other DNA sequences that code for the same CDR3. The V gene is TRBV6-1, the J gene TRBJ1-4; no definite D call. V was shortened by 5 bases and J by 4 bases, with 11 bases between the two germline ends. In germline, CDR1 is MNHNS, CDR2 SASEGT. The CDR3 has 14 residues. As DNA, the CDR3 is TGTGCCAGCAGTACCGGGAGAGTTAATGAAAAACTGTTTTTT. Residues: CASSTGRVNEKLFF.

V usage is TRBV27 and J usage is TRBJ2-7; weak D call: TRBD1 (6 bases). Trimming pared 5 bases from V and 2 bases from J, leaving 16 bases between. CDR1 and CDR2 (germline): MNHEY, SMNVEV (reference sequence). This CDR3 has 15 residues. The CDR3 protein is CASSIRDTQPYEQYF. The CDR3 coding sequence is TGTGCCAGCAGTATACGGGACACACAACCCTACGAGCAGTACTTC.

CDR3 DNA sequence: TGTGCCAGCAGTTCACCCCCGGGACAGGGCCCCCAGCCCCAGCATTTT. It specifies CASSSPPGQGPQPQHF. The chain combines TRBV27 with TRBJ1-5; 9 positions agree with TRBD1. The CDR3 covers 16 residues. The germline CDR1 and CDR2 sequences are MNHEY and SMNVEV (reference sequence). The V and J ends lost 4 bases and 7 bases, in that order; junction bases with no gene match: 11.

With respect to this clone: One junction end does not reproduce the germline sequence, and a read error may be involved. At the DNA level, this CDR3 is encoded by other sequences in the same sample as well. The gene calls are TRBV6-5 and TRBJ2-7, with D possibly being TRBD2 (7 bases). The CDR3 runs 14 residues. Germline CDR1 reads MNHEY; CDR2 reads SVGAGI. The CDR3 nucleotides read TGCGCCAGCAGGGGAGGACTAGTTAACTACGAGCAGTACTTC. Its translation: CASRGGLVNYEQYF.

The V gene is TRBV29-1, the J gene TRBJ1-2; D might be TRBD1 (5 bases). The CDR3 covers 15 residues. The V and J ends lost 1 base and 4 bases respectively, with 16 bases between them. Germline V CDR1 and CDR2: SQVTM, ANQGSEA. The DNA of the CDR3 is TGCAGCGTTGAAGTTGCCCTTGGGGCCGTCTATGGCTACACCTTC. It specifies CSVEVALGAVYGYTF.

The chain links TRBV5-4 to TRBJ2-1; maybe TRBD2 (5 bases). Germline V gives CDR1 SGHNT, CDR2 YYREEE (reference sequence). This CDR3 is built from 15 residues. Between the trimmed V and J ends, which lost 2 bases and 1 base, there was a span of 10 bases. CDR3 nucleotide sequence: TGTGCCAGCAGCTTCAACCGGGATTCCTACAATGAGCAGTTCTTC. Translating gives CASSFNRDSYNEQFF.

The chain couples TRBV11-1 to TRBJ2-7; D perhaps matches TRBD1 (6 bases). In germline, CDR1 is SGHAT, CDR2 FQDESV (reference sequence). Trimming took off 7 bases at V and 4 bases at J, with 14 bases between the two ends. This CDR3 has 13 amino acids. The CDR3 sequence is CASTHKGGYEQYF. The CDR3 DNA sequence: TGTGCCAGCACCCACAAAGGGGGATACGAGCAGTACTTC.

This chain connects TRBV27 to TRBJ2-3, with D hard to call. V shed 1 base and J shed 0 bases, with 8 bases lying between them. Germline V gives CDR1 MNHEY, CDR2 SMNVEV (reference sequence). The CDR3 covers 15 residues. This chain's CDR3 is CASSLLSVSTDTQYF. CDR3 nucleotides: TGTGCCAGCAGTTTATTAAGCGTTAGCACAGATACGCAGTATTTT.

V is TRBV10-1 and J is TRBJ2-7, with a weak D call TRBD2 (5 bases). This CDR3 spans 14 amino acids. Per the germline V gene, CDR1 is WNHNN and CDR2 is SYGVQD (reference sequence). With 2 bases removed from V and 7 bases from J, the gap between germline ends came to 15 bases. The CDR3 DNA reads TGCGCCAGCAGTGAGGCCAGCGGTGTACGAGAGCAGTACTTC. It codes for CASSEASGVREQYF.